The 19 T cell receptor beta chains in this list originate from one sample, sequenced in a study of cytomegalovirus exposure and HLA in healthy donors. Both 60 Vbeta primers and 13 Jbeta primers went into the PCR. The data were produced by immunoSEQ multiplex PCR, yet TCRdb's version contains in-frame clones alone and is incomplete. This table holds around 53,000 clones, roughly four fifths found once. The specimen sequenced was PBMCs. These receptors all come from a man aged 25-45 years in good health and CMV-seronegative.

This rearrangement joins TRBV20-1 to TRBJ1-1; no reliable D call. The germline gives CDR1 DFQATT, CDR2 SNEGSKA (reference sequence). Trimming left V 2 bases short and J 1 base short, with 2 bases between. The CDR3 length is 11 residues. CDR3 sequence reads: CSARQNTEAFF. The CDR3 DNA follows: TGCAGTGCTAGACAGAACACTGAAGCTTTCTTT.

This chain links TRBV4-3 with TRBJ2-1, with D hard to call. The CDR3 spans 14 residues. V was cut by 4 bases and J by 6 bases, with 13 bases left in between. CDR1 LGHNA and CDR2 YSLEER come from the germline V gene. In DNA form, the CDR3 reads TGCGCCAGCAGCCGAGGTTTAGTCGTCAATGAGCAGTTCTTC. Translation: CASSRGLVVNEQFF.

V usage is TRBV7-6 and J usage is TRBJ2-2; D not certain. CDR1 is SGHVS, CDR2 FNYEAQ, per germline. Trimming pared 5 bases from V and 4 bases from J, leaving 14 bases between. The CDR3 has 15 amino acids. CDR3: CASSPLPVLTGELFF. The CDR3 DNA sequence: TGTGCCAGCAGCCCCCTACCGGTCCTCACCGGGGAGCTGTTTTTT.

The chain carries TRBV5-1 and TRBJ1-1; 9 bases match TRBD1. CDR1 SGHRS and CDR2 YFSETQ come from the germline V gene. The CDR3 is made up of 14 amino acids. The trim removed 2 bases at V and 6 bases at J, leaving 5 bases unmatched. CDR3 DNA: TGCGCCAGCAGCTTACAGGGGGCGAGCGCTGAAGCTTTCTTT. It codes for CASSLQGASAEAFF.

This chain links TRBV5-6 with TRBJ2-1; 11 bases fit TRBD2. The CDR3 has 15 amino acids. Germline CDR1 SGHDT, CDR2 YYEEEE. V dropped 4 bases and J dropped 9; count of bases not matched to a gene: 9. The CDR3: CASSPLAGGRGEQFF. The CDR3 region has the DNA TGTGCCAGCAGCCCTCTAGCGGGGGGCCGGGGTGAGCAGTTCTTC.

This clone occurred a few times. This CDR3 is CASSERASGSVYEQYF. CDR3 nucleotide sequence: TGCGCCAGCAGTGAGCGGGCTAGCGGATCGGTCTACGAGCAGTACTTC. This chain links TRBV10-2 with TRBJ2-7, with 7 bases fitting TRBD2. Germline CDR1 reads WSHSY; CDR2 reads SAAADI. The CDR3 consists of 16 residues. The trim removed 2 bases at V and 3 bases at J, leaving 10 bases unmatched.

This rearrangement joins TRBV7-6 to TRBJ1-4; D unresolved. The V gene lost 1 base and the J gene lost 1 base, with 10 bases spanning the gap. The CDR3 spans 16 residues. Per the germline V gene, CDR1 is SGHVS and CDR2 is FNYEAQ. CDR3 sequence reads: CASSLGGGRTNEKLFF. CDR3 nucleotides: TGTGCCAGCAGCTTAGGAGGTGGTAGAACTAATGAAAAACTGTTTTTT.

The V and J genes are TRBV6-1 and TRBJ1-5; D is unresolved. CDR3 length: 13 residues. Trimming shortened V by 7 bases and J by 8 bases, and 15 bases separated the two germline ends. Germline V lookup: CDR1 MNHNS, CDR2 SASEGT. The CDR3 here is CASMRSQREPQHF. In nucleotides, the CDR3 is TGTGCCAGCATGAGATCCCAGAGGGAGCCCCAGCATTTT.

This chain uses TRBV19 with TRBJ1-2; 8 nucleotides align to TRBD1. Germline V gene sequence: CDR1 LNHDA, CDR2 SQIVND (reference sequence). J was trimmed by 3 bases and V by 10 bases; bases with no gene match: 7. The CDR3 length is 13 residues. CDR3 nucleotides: TGTGCCACTAAGCAGACAGGGGACTATGGCTACACCTTC. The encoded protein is CATKQTGDYGYTF.

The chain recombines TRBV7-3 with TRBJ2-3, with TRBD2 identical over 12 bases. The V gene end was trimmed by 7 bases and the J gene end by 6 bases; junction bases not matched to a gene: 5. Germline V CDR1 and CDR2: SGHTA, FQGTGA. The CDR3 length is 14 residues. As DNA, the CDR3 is TGTGCCAGCACTAGCGGGGGGGCTGGGGATACGCAGTATTTT. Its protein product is CASTSGGAGDTQYF.

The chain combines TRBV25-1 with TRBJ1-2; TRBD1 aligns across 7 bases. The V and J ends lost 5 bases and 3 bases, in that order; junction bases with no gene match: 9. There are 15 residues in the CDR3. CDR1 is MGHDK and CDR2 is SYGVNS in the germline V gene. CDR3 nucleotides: TGTGCCAGCAGTTCCAGACAGGGAAAGTACTATGGCTACACCTTC. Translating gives CASSSRQGKYYGYTF.

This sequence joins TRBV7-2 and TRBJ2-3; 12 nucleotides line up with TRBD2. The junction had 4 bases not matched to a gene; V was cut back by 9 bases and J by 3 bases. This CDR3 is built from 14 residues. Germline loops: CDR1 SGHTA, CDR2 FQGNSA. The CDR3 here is CASILAGGTDTQYF. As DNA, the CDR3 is TGTGCCAGTATACTAGCGGGGGGAACAGATACGCAGTATTTT.

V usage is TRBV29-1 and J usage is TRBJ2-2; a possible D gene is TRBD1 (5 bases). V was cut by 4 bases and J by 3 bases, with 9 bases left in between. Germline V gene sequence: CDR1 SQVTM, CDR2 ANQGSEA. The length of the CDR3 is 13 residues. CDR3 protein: CSVGGRDTGELFF. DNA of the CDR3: TGCAGCGTTGGAGGCAGGGACACCGGGGAGCTGTTTTTT.

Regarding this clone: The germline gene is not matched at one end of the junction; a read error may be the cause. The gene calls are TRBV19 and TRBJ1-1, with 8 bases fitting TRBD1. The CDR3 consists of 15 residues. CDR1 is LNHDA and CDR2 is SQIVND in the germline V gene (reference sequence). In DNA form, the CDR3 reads TGTGCCAGTATTATAGGACAGGGCCAGAACACTGAAGCTTTCTTT. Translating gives CASIIGQGQNTEAFF.

CDR3 residues: CASSYDREEGEQYF. DNA for the CDR3: TGCGCCAGCAGCTACGACAGGGAAGAAGGCGAGCAGTACTTC. The V call is TRBV5-1, the J call TRBJ2-7, with 7 bases aligning to TRBD1. The J segment lost 6 bases and the V segment lost 3 bases, leaving 9 bases of the junction unmatched. CDR1 and CDR2 from the germline V gene are SGHRS and YFSETQ. The CDR3 is made up of 14 amino acids. Full variable domain (missing parts from reference TRBV5-1 and TRBJ2-7): KAGVTQTPRYLIKTRGQQVTLSCSPISGHRSVSWYQQTPGQGLQFLFEYFSETQRNKGNFPGRFSGRQFSNSRSEMNVSTLELGDSALYLCASSYDREEGEQYFGPGTRLTVT.

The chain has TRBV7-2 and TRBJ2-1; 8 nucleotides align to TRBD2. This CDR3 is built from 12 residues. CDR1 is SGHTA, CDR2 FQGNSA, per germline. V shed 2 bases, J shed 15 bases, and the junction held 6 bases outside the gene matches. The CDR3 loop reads CASSLWERESFF. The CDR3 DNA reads TGTGCCAGCAGCTTATGGGAGCGGGAGTCGTTCTTC.

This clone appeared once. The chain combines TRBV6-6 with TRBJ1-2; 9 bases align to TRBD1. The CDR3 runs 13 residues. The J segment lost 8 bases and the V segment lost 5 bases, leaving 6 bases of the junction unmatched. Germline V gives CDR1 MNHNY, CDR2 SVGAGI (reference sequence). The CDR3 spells CASSLRDRGGYTF. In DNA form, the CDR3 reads TGTGCCAGCAGTCTGCGAGACAGGGGGGGCTACACCTTC.

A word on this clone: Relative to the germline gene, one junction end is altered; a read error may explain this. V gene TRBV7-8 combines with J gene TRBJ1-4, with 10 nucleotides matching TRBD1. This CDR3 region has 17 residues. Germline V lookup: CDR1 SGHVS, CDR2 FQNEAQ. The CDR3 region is CASSLVRDRGWDERLFF. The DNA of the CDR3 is TGTGCCAGCAGCTTAGTCCGGGACAGGGGATGGGATGAAAGACTGTTTTTT. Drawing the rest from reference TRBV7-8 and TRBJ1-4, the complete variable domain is GAGVSQSPRYKVAKRGQDVALRCDPISGHVSLFWYQQALGQGPEFLTYFQNEAQLDKSGLPSDRFFAERPEGSVSTLKIQRTQQEDSAVYLCASSLVRDRGWDERLFFGSGTQLSVL.

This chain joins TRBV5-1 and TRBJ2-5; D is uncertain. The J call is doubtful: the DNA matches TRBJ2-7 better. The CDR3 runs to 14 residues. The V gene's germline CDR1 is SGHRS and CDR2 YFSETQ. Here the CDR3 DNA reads TGCGCCAGCAGCTTGGGACACCGCACCTACGAGCAGTACTTC. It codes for CASSLGHRTYEQYF.